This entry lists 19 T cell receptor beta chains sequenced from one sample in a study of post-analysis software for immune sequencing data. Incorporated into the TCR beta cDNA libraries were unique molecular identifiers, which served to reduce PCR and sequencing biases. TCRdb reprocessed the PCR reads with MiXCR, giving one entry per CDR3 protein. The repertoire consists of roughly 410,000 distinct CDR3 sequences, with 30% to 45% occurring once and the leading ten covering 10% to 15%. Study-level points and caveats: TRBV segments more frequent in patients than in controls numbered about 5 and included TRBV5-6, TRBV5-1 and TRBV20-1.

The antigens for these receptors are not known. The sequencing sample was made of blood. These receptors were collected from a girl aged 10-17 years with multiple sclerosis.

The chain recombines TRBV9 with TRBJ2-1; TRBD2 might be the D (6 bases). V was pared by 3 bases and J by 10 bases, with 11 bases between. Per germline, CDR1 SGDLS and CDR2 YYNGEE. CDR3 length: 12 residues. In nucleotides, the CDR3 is TGTGCCAGCAGCGCCTTAGCGGACGAGCAGTTCTTC. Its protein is CASSALADEQFF.

The CDR3 sequence: CASSLLESTEAFF. As DNA, the CDR3 is TGTGCCAGCAGTTTATTGGAGTCCACTGAAGCTTTCTTT. This chain uses TRBV12-3 or TRBV12-4 with TRBJ1-1, with D unresolved. This CDR3 is built from 13 residues. The V and J ends lost 2 bases and 4 bases respectively, with 8 bases between them.

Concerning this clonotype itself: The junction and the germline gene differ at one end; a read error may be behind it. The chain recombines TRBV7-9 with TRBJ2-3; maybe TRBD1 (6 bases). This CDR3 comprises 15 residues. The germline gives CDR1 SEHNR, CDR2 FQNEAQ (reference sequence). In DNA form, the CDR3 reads TGTGCCTGCAGCCCCTTACAGGGAGACGGAGATACGCAGTATTTT. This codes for CACSPLQGDGDTQYF. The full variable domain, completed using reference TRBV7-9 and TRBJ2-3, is DTGVSQNPRHKITKRGQNVTFRCDPISEHNRLYWYRQTLGQGPEFLTYFQNEAQLEKSRLLSDRFSAERPKGSFSTLEIQRTEQGDSAMYLCACSPLQGDGDTQYFGPGTRLTVL.

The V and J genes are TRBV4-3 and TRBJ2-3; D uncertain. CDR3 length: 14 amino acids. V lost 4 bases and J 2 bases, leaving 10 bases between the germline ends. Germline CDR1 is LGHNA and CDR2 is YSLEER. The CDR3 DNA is TGCGCCAGCAGCCCCCAGACTGCCACAGATACGCAGTATTTT. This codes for CASSPQTATDTQYF.

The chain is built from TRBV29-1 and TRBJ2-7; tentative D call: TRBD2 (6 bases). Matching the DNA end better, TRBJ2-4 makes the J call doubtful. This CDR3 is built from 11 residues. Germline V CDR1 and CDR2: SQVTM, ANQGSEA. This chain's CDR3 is CSGGERNIQYF. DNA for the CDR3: TGCAGCGGGGGGGAGCGAAACATTCAGTACTTC.

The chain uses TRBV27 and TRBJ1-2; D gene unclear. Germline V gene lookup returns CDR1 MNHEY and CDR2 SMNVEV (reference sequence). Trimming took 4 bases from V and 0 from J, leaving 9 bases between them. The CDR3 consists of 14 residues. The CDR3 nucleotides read TGTGCCAGCAGTTCCCTTGAAGCTAACTATGGCTACACCTTC. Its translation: CASSSLEANYGYTF.

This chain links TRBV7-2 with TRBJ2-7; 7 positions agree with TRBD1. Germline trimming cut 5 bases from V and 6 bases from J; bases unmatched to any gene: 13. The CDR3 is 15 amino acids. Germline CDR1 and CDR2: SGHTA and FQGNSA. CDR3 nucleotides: TGTGCCAGCAGCCTAACGCCGGGACAGCTGATCGAGCAGTACTTC. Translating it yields CASSLTPGQLIEQYF.

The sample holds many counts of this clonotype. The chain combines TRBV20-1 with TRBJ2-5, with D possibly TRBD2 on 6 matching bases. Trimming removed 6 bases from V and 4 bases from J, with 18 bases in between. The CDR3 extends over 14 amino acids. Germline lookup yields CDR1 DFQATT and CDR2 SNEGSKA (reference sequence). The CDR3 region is CSASTGLLRETQYF. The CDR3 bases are TGCAGTGCGTCCACGGGACTCCTAAGAGAGACCCAGTACTTC.

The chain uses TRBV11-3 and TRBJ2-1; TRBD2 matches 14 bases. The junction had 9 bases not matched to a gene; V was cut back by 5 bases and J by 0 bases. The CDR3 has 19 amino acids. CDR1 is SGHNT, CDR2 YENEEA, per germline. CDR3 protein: CASSPSGTSGGPSYNEQFF. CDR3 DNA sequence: TGTGCCAGCAGCCCTAGTGGGACTAGCGGGGGACCCTCCTACAATGAGCAGTTCTTC. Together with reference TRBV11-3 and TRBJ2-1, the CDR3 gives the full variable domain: EAGVVQSPRYKIIEKKQPVAFWCNPISGHNTLYWYLQNLGQGPELLIRYENEEAVDDSQLPKDRFSAERLKGVDSTLKIQPAELGDSAVYLCASSPSGTSGGPSYNEQFFGPGTRLTVL.

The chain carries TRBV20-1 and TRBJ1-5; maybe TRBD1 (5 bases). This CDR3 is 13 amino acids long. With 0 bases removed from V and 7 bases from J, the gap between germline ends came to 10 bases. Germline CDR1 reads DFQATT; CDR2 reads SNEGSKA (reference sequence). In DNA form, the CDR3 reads TGCAGTGCTAGAGACGACGAGGGGCAGCCCCAGCATTTT. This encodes CSARDDEGQPQHF.

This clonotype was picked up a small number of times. DNA for the CDR3: TGTGCCATAAACGACAGGGGTCAAGAGACCCAGTACTTC. Amino acids: CAINDRGQETQYF. The chain has TRBV10-3 and TRBJ2-5; TRBD1 matches at 8 bases. V lost 9 bases, J lost 2 bases, and 5 bases stayed unmatched. The CDR3 has 13 residues. The V gene's germline CDR1 is ENHRY and CDR2 SYGVKD.

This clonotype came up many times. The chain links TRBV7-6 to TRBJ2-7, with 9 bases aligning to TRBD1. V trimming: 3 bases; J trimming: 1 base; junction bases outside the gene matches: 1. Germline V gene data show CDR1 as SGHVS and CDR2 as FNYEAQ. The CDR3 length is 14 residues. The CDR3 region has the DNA TGTGCCAGCAGCTTCGACAGGGGGTCCTACGAGCAGTACTTC. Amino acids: CASSFDRGSYEQYF.

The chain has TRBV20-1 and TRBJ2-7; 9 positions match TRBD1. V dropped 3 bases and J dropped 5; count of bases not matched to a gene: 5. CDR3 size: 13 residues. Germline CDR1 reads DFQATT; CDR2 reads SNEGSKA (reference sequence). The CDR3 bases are TGCAGTGCTAGCCGGGACAGGGTCCACGAGCAGTACTTC. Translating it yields CSASRDRVHEQYF.

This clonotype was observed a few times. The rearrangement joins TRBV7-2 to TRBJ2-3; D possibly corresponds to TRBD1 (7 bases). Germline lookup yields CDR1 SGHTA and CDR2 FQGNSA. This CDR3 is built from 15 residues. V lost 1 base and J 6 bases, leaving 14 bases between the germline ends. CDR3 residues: CASSLDTGEEDTQYF. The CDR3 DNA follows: TGTGCCAGCAGCTTAGATACAGGGGAGGAGGATACGCAGTATTTT.

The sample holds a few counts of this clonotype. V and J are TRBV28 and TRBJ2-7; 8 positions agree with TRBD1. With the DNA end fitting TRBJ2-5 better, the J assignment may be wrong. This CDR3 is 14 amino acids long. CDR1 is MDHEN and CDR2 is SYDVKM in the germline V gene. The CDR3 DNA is TGTGCCAGCAGTCCTCAGGACAGGGAAGAGACCCAGTACTTC. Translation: CASSPQDREETQYF.

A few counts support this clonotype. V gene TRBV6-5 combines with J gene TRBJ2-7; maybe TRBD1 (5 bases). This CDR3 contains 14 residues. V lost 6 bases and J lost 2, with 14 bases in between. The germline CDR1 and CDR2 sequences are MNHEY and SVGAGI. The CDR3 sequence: CASSLLGATYEQYF. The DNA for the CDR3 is TGTGCCAGCAGCCTCTTAGGGGCTACCTACGAGCAGTACTTC.

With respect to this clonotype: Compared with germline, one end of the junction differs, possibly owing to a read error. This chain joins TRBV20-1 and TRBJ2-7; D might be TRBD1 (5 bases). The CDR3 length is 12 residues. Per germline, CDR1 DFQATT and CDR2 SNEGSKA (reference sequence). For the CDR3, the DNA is TGCAGTGCTCCTGCAGGGTCCTGCGAGCAGTACTTC. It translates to CSAPAGSCEQYF.

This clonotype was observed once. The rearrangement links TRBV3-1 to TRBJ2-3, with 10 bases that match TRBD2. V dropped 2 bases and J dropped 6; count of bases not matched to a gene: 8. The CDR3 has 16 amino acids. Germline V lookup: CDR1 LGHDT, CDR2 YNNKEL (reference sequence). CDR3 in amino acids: CASSQPSGGDGDTQYF. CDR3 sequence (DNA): TGTGCCAGCAGCCAACCCAGCGGGGGGGATGGTGATACGCAGTATTTT.

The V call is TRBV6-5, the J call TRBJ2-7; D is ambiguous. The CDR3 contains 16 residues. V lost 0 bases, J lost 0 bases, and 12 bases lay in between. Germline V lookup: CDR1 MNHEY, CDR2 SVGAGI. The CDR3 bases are TGTGCCAGCAGTTACTCGGCAGGCGGCGGCTCCTACGAGCAGTACTTC. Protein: CASSYSAGGGSYEQYF.